The rows below give T cell receptor beta chains drawn from one sample of a study of somatic mutations in cytotoxic T cells in rheumatoid arthritis. Data came from immunoSEQ multiplex PCR; TCRdb stores just in-frame clones and leaves some out. The sample records some 14,000 clones, around 80% being singletons. The sequenced sample was CD8+ T cells sorted from blood. The receptors originated from an adult with rheumatoid arthritis. Each CDR3 is given with its conserved first and last residue. D genes are given only for firm matches. Clone sizes are given selectively: once, few, many, or a class where the clone is expanded.

d_gene | j_gene | abundance | v_gene | CDR3aa | CDR3nt
. | TRBJ1-1 | . | TRBV9 | CASSVTFGTEAFF | TGTGCCAGCAGCGTAACCTTCGGAACTGAAGCTTTCTTT
. | TRBJ2-5 | . | TRBV6-1 | CASTRGLETQYF | TGTGCCAGCACTAGGGGTCTGGAGACCCAGTACTTC
. | TRBJ2-4 | . | TRBV25-1 | CASSLSNIQYF | TGTGCCAGCAGCCTCAGTAACATTCAGTACTTC
. | TRBJ2-5 | once | TRBV10-1 | CASSKGVQETQYF | TGCGCCAGCAGTAAGGGAGTTCAAGAGACCCAGTACTTC
. | TRBJ2-1 | . | TRBV5-6 | CASSLKAAYNEQFF | TGTGCCAGCAGCTTGAAAGCGGCCTACAATGAGCAGTTCTTC
. | TRBJ2-7 | . | TRBV7-9 | CASSLAYDEQYF | TGTGCCAGCAGCTTAGCGTATGACGAGCAGTACTTC
. | TRBJ2-3 | . | TRBV5-6 | CASTRRTRASTDTQYF | TGTGCCAGCACACGTCGGACAAGAGCTAGCACAGATACGCAGTATTTT
. | TRBJ2-7 | few | TRBV19 | CASSISSGESYEQYF | TGTGCCAGTAGTATATCTTCGGGGGAATCTTACGAGCAGTACTTC
TRBD1 | TRBJ2-7 | . | TRBV5-1 | CASSPLTGQNYEQYF | TGCGCCAGCAGCCCTTTGACAGGGCAAAACTACGAGCAGTACTTC
TRBD2 | TRBJ2-2 | . | TRBV28 | CASLVVAGGPGTGELFF | TGTGCCAGCCTGGTGGTAGCGGGGGGGCCGGGCACCGGGGAGCTGTTTTTT
. | TRBJ2-5 | . | TRBV2 | CASSVGTGQGVQETQYF | TGTGCCAGCAGCGTCGGGACCGGCCAAGGGGTCCAAGAGACCCAGTACTTC
. | TRBJ1-6 | . | TRBV27 | CASGLNVYSPLHF | TGTGCCAGCGGCCTTAATGTCTACTCACCCCTCCACTTT
. | TRBJ2-5 | . | TRBV29-1 | CSVGWGNEETQYF | TGCAGCGTTGGTTGGGGGAACGAAGAGACCCAGTACTTC
. | TRBJ1-5 | . | TRBV7-8 | CASSLLTGEPPQHF | TGTGCCAGCAGCTTATTAACAGGTGAACCGCCCCAGCATTTT
. | TRBJ2-1 | . | TRBV7-9 | CASSLASSAATYNEQFF | TGTGCCAGCAGCTTAGCATCTAGTGCGGCAACCTACAATGAGCAGTTCTTC
TRBD1 | TRBJ2-5 | . | TRBV5-5 | CASRSLNRGLQETQYF | TGTGCCAGCAGATCCCTCAACAGGGGGCTACAAGAGACCCAGTACTTC
TRBD2 | TRBJ2-1 | . | TRBV11-3 | CASSLGVTSGSNDEQFF | TGTGCCAGCAGCTTAGGTGTGACTAGCGGGAGTAACGATGAGCAGTTCTTC
. | TRBJ1-1 | . | TRBV28 | CASTERGGNTEAFF | TGTGCCAGCACCGAAAGAGGTGGAAACACTGAAGCTTTCTTT
. | TRBJ2-3 | . | TRBV7-9 | CASSPRGAGTDTQYF | TGTGCCAGCAGCCCTCGGGGGGCGGGGACAGATACGCAGTATTTT
TRBD1 | TRBJ2-7 | once | TRBV28 | CASSTYRQGHYEQYF | TGTGCCAGCAGTACTTACAGACAGGGCCACTACGAGCAGTACTTC
TRBD1 | TRBJ1-5 | . | TRBV19 | CASSPEVRTGFFQPQHF | TGTGCCAGTAGCCCCGAGGTACGGACAGGGTTTTTTCAGCCCCAGCATTTT
TRBD2 | TRBJ2-7 | once | TRBV30 | CAWRRREDEQYF | TGTGCCTGGAGACGGCGGGAGGATGAGCAGTACTTC
. | TRBJ2-1 | once | TRBV29-1 | CSVEDRNFYNEQFF | TGCAGCGTTGAAGACAGGAACTTTTACAATGAGCAGTTCTTC
TRBD1 | TRBJ2-3 | . | TRBV19 | CASRQLAGQGTDTQYF | TGTGCCAGTAGGCAACTCGCGGGACAGGGCACAGATACGCAGTATTTT
. | TRBJ2-1 | . | TRBV9 | CASSPSVGHEQFF | TGTGCCAGCAGTCCCTCCGTTGGACATGAGCAGTTCTTC
TRBD2 | TRBJ2-1 | . | TRBV5-6 | CASSLAGLAGFNEQFF | TGTGCCAGCAGCTTGGCGGGACTAGCGGGGTTCAATGAGCAGTTCTTC
. | TRBJ2-7 | . | TRBV6-5 | CASSYGGTYEQYF | TGTGCCAGCAGTTACGGCGGGACCTACGAGCAGTACTTC
. | TRBJ2-2 | . | TRBV5-1 | CASSFLAPGTGELFF | TGCGCCAGCAGCTTTCTAGCCCCGGGCACCGGGGAGCTGTTTTTT
. | TRBJ2-7 | . | TRBV30 | CAWSWDGSYEQYF | TGTGCCTGGAGTTGGGACGGCTCCTACGAGCAGTACTTC
. | TRBJ2-6 | . | TRBV7-9 | CASSQGSSGANVLTF | TGTGCCAGCAGCCAAGGGAGCTCTGGGGCCAACGTCCTGACTTTC
. | TRBJ1-2 | . | TRBV27 | CASRRNGRIYGYTF | TGTGCCAGCCGAAGAAACGGACGGATCTATGGCTACACCTTC
TRBD1 | TRBJ2-1 | . | TRBV5-4 | CASSPRTGGNEQFF | TGTGCCAGCAGCCCCCGGACAGGGGGCAATGAGCAGTTCTTC
TRBD1 | TRBJ2-5 | . | TRBV4-1 | CASSQGRDRGLETQYF | TGCGCCAGCAGCCAGGGCCGGGACAGGGGTCTTGAGACCCAGTACTTC
TRBD1 | TRBJ1-2 | . | TRBV2 | CASSAFPTGAGYGYTF | TGTGCCAGCAGCGCCTTCCCCACAGGGGCTGGCTATGGCTACACCTTC
. | TRBJ2-2 | . | TRBV28 | CASVRPPNTGELFF | TGTGCCAGCGTCCGTCCTCCGAACACCGGGGAGCTGTTTTTT
. | TRBJ2-6 | . | TRBV7-6 | CASSMTEYVSSGANVLTF | TGTGCCAGCAGCATGACAGAATATGTGAGCTCTGGGGCCAACGTCCTGACTTTC
TRBD1 | TRBJ1-2 | once | TRBV5-8 | CASSLGQGIYGYTF | TGTGCCAGCAGCCTCGGACAGGGGATCTATGGCTACACCTTC
TRBD1 | TRBJ2-6 | few | TRBV19 | CASTGGPSSGANVLTF | TGTGCCAGCACAGGGGGTCCCTCCTCTGGGGCCAACGTCCTGACTTTC
. | TRBJ1-1 | . | TRBV9 | CASSVAIGGNTEAFF | TGTGCCAGCAGCGTAGCTATAGGGGGAAACACTGAAGCTTTCTTT
. | TRBJ2-5 | . | TRBV4-1 | CASSRTLGRETQYF | TGCGCCAGCAGCCGTACCCTAGGCCGGGAGACCCAGTACTTC
. | TRBJ2-1 | . | TRBV13 | CASSLGQGLGNEQFF | TGTGCCAGCAGCTTAGGACAGGGTTTAGGCAATGAGCAGTTCTTC
. | TRBJ1-2 | few | TRBV5-4 | CASRSGVGGYTF | TGTGCCAGCAGATCAGGGGTGGGTGGCTACACCTTC
. | TRBJ1-5 | . | TRBV2 | CASRSSGQNQPQHF | TGTGCCAGCAGATCCTCGGGGCAGAATCAGCCCCAGCATTTT
. | TRBJ2-1 | . | TRBV7-3 | CASQLGPSSYNEQFF | TGTGCCAGCCAGCTTGGGCCGAGCTCCTACAATGAGCAGTTCTTC
. | TRBJ2-7 | few | TRBV5-1 | CASSLAVWGDHEQYF | TGCGCCAGCAGCTTGGCCGTCTGGGGGGACCACGAGCAGTACTTC
. | TRBJ1-5 | . | TRBV27 | CASSLGVVNQPQHF | TGTGCCAGCAGTTTAGGGGTTGTCAATCAGCCCCAGCATTTT
. | TRBJ1-5 | . | TRBV19 | CASKGKRGDAGQPQHF | TGTGCCAGTAAGGGCAAGAGGGGTGATGCAGGTCAGCCCCAGCATTTT
TRBD1 | TRBJ1-1 | . | TRBV5-1 | CASSWRTGATPGTEAFF | TGCGCCAGCAGCTGGAGGACAGGGGCCACCCCTGGCACTGAAGCTTTCTTT
. | TRBJ2-2 | . | TRBV10-3 | CAISESVEGAGSGELFF | TGTGCCATCAGTGAGTCGGTCGAGGGCGCGGGCTCCGGGGAGCTGTTTTTT
. | TRBJ1-5 | medium-sized | TRBV28 | CASSMEGQQPQHF | TGTGCCAGCAGTATGGAGGGCCAGCAGCCCCAGCATTTT
. | TRBJ2-3 | few | TRBV9 | CASSPDQTQYF | TGTGCCAGCAGCCCAGATCAGACGCAGTATTTT